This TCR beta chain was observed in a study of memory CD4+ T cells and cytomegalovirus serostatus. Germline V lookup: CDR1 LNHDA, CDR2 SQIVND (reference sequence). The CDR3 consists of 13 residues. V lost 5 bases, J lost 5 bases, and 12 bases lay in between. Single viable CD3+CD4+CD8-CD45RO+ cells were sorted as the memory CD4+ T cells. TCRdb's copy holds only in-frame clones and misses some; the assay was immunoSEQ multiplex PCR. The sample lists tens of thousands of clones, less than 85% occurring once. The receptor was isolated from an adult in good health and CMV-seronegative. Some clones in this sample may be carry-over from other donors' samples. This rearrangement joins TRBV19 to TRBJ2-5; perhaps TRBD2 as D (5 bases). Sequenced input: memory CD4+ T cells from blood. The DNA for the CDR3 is TGTGCCAGTAGTCCGTTTTCGGGGGAGACCCAGTACTTC. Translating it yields CASSPFSGETQYF.